A selection of T cell receptor beta chains follows, all from one sample in a study of early T cells in non-severe SARS-CoV-2 infection. TCRdb analysed the 5' RACE reads with MiXCR anew, one entry per CDR3 protein. The data contain about 32,000 distinct CDR3 sequences, around 4.1% of them singletons. Sequences were obtained from whole blood. These receptors all stem from an adult who was a healthcare worker with PCR-confirmed SARS-CoV-2 infection or an uninfected control (not recorded which). CDR3s include the opening cysteine and the closing phenylalanine or tryptophan. Fields, in order: CDR3 protein, CDR3 DNA, D gene, J gene, V gene, clone size. D genes are given only for firm matches. Clone size, where shown, is once, few, many, or a class for clones that have expanded.

CDR3: CASSLNEQYF
DNA: TGTGCCAGCAGCTTAAACGAGCAGTACTTC
D: .
J: TRBJ2-7
V: TRBV5-8
size: few

CDR3: CASSSWNLAGGTYEQYF
DNA: TGCGCCAGCAGCTCATGGAACCTAGCGGGGGGTACTTACGAGCAGTACTTC
D: TRBD2
J: TRBJ2-7
V: TRBV4-1
size: many

CDR3: CASSPRTKYNEQFF
DNA: TGTGCCAGCAGCCCGCGGACTAAATACAATGAGCAGTTCTTC
D: .
J: TRBJ2-1
V: TRBV7-2
size: many

CDR3: CASSSMGVNTGELFF
DNA: TGTGCCAGCAGCTCTATGGGAGTAAACACCGGGGAGCTGTTTTTT
D: .
J: TRBJ2-2
V: TRBV7-3
size: many

CDR3: CASSVSSGAGTGELFF
DNA: TGTGCCAGCAGCGTATCAAGCGGGGCCGGCACCGGGGAGCTGTTTTTT
D: TRBD2
J: TRBJ2-2
V: TRBV9
size: many

CDR3: CASATQSGSTDTQYF
DNA: TGTGCCAGCGCCACGCAGAGCGGGAGTACAGATACGCAGTATTTT
D: TRBD2
J: TRBJ2-3
V: TRBV7-3
size: few

CDR3: CASSKADSYEQYF
DNA: TGTGCCAGCAGCAAAGCCGACTCCTACGAGCAGTACTTC
D: .
J: TRBJ2-7
V: TRBV7-2
size: .

CDR3: CATRDTQTGELFF
DNA: TGTGCCACCAGGGACACCCAAACCGGGGAGCTGTTTTTT
D: .
J: TRBJ2-2
V: TRBV24-1
size: .

CDR3: CSAGGQGYSNQPQHF
DNA: TGCAGTGCTGGAGGACAGGGCTATAGCAATCAGCCCCAGCATTTT
D: TRBD1
J: TRBJ1-5
V: TRBV20-1
size: few

CDR3: CASSPDNYEQYF
DNA: TGTGCCAGCAGCCCCGACAACTACGAGCAGTACTTC
D: .
J: TRBJ2-7
V: TRBV6-5
size: many

CDR3: CASGGVTGELFF
DNA: TGTGCCAGCGGCGGCGTGACCGGGGAGCTGTTTTTT
D: .
J: TRBJ2-2
V: TRBV6-1
size: many

CDR3: CASSQAKTGGLNTEAFF
DNA: TGTGCCAGCAGCCAAGCAAAGACAGGGGGTCTGAACACTGAAGCTTTCTTT
D: TRBD1
J: TRBJ1-1
V: TRBV14
size: many

CDR3: CASRTSGSLLMKQFF
DNA: TGTGCCAGCCGAACTAGCGGAAGCCTCCTAATGAAGCAGTTCTTC
D: TRBD2
J: TRBJ2-1
V: TRBV6-1
size: many

CDR3: CASSRQGSRYNEQFF
DNA: TGTGCCAGCAGCCGACAGGGGAGCCGGTACAATGAGCAGTTCTTC
D: TRBD1
J: TRBJ2-1
V: TRBV5-5
size: many

CDR3: CASSGLATLAF
DNA: TGTGCCAGCAGTGGTTTGGCAACCTTAGCCTTC
D: .
J: TRBJ2-5
V: TRBV3-1
size: few